Detailed here is one TCR beta chain. The clone's antigen remains unknown. The input lacks base qualities; no much larger clone sits a single base away. The donors were included in the validation cohort of 120 subjects, a group kept apart from the 666-subject first cohort. This sample was included in a study of cytomegalovirus exposure and HLA in healthy donors (dated by TCRdb to 2015 to 2018). At the level of the whole study: A later analysis indicated that the roughly 130 validation repertoires were generated on the platform also employed for the approximately 690 repertoires of the first cohort. To predict cytomegalovirus infection status, the study brought together high-throughput TCR immunosequencing, statistical association of individual TCRs with disease status, and machine learning. Along with the approximately 700-subject first cohort, a separate validation cohort of 120 different subjects was used. The study aimed to test whether signatures of past pathogen exposure could be identified by cataloging public T cell receptors.

Receptors were amplified or captured by the immunoSEQ multiplex PCR assay. The study's processing was this. A statistical classification framework was developed to diagnose cytomegalovirus status using the catalog of TCR beta chain sequences. In its TCRdb copy, this immuneACCESS table keeps in-frame sequences only and misses some clones. Where compared with another copy, unresolved V genes explain less than half of these, and the others have no known cause. From that table come the V and J calls and clone size; the DNA was used to work out D and trimming. The sample yields about 110,000 clones; roughly 88% were counted once. The ten most abundant clones make up under 1.5% of the sample. From the germline V gene, CDR1 is SGHDT and CDR2 is YYEEEE. The CDR3 runs 15 residues from the cysteine to the phenylalanine. Solely the CDR3 DNA is kept, with 45 bases framed from the first base. After removal of 4 bases from V and 0 bases from J, the junction retains 2 bases not matched to a gene.

Here is what the overall study found, with its caveats: The validation cohort had no HLA typing available for a later analysis, so co-occurrence within that cohort was assessed over all 130 or so repertoires. The classifier was reported to diagnose cytomegalovirus status with high specificity and sensitivity in both the original cohort and the validation cohort. According to the authors, the approach could potentially be generalized to other disease states and immunological phenotypes. Across donors, most TCR sequences were observed very rarely, whereas some public TCRs were present in many individuals. Three of the identified cytomegalovirus-associated TCR beta chains were confirmed in vitro to be specific for cytomegalovirus antigens. The study listed 150 to 200 TCR beta chains as associated with cytomegalovirus. Subsequent analysis determined that TCRs grouped into clusters in the first cohort also showed a tendency toward co-occurrence across the roughly 110 validation repertoires, and 94% of cluster scores exceeded 0.

Recombination connected TRBV5-6 to TRBJ2-7, and 12 junctional nucleotides match TRBD2. This sequence originates from a woman aged 30 to 39 in good health and CMV-seropositive. Sample: PBMCs. The DNA sequence is given as TGTGCCAGCAGCCTAGCGGGGGGGAGCTCCTACGAGCAGTACTTC. The translation is CASSLAGGSSYEQYF.